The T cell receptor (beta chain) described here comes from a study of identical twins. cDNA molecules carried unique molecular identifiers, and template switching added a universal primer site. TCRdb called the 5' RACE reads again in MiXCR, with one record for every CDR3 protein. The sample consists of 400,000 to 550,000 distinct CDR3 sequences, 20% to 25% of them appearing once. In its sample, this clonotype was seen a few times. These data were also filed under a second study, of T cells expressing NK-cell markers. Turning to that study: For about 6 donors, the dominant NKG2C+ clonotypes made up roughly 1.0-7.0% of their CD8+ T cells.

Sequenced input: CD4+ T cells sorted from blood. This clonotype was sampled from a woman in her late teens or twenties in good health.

The CDR3 is CASSPPWGQPQHF. As DNA, the CDR3 is TGTGCCAGCAGTCCCCCCTGGGGTCAGCCCCAGCATTTT. The chain is built from TRBV6-1 and TRBJ1-5, with D unclear. The CDR3 sequence is 13 residues long. Germline assignment: CDR1 MNHNS and CDR2 SASEGT. The ends were cut back, 5 bases at V and 6 bases at J, with 11 bases in the middle.